The TCR beta chain under discussion was sequenced for a study of beta chain features in type 1 diabetes. Study-wide background: Patients shared similar age, gender and cell yields with healthy donors. General study results and limits: The naive, central memory and Treg TCRB repertoires showed an apparent similarity that was greater among patients than among healthy donors. VDJ junctions from patients with type 1 diabetes contained fewer insertions and more deletions.

About this clone itself: As yet, its antigen is unknown.

With 2 bases removed from V and 0 bases from J, the gap between germline ends came to 11 bases. The CDR3 is 15 residues long. Germline V CDR1 and CDR2: MNHNY, SVGAGI (reference sequence). Sequenced material consisted of expressed TCRB transcripts (all of the isolated RNA was reverse transcribed). Method: immunoSEQ multiplex PCR; TCRdb's copy keeps in-frame clones and lacks some. The repertoire holds about 360,000 clones, with 10% to 15% as singletons. The specimen sequenced was naive CD4+ T cells from blood. The rearrangement uses TRBV6-6 and TRBJ2-7; D unclear. The origin of this receptor is a young man in good health. CDR3 bases: TGTGCCAGCAGTTACGGGCCTTCGAGCTCCTACGAGCAGTACTTC. Protein product: CASSYGPSSSYEQYF.